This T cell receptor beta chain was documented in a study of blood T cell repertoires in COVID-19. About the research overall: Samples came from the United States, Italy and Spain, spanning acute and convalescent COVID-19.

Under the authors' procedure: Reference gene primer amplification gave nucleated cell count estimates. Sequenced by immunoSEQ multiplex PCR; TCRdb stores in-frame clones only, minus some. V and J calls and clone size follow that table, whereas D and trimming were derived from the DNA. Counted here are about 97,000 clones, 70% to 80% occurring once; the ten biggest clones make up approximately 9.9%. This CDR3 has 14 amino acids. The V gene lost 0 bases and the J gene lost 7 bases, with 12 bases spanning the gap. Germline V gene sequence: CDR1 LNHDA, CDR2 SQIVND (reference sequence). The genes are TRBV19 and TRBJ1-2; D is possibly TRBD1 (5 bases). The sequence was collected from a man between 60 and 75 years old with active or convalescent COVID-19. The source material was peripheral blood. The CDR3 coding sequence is TGTGCCAGTAGTATAGATGCGACAGCCTCTGGCTACACCTTC. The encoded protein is CASSIDATASGYTF.